The rows below give T cell receptor beta chains drawn from one sample of a study of tumor-infiltrating lymphocytes in primary liver carcinoma. From the multiplex PCR reads, TCRdb called clonotypes with MiXCR, one entry per CDR3 protein. The sample contains 95,000 to 150,000 distinct CDR3 sequences, roughly three fifths of which appear only once. The sample comprised liver tumor tissue from sampling region 1. Receptors originate from an older woman with primary liver carcinoma and hepatitis B virus infection. The conserved cysteine and the conserved F or W are not part of the CDR3 here.

v_call	j_call	cdr3_aa
TRBV29-1	TRBJ2-3	SVRVHLRSVDTQY
TRBV18	TRBJ2-3	ASSTRPGSTDTQY
TRBV10-3	TRBJ2-7	AISADRVGYEQY
TRBV29-1	TRBJ2-3	SVGGDTQY
TRBV5-1	TRBJ2-7	AGSLDSQAYEQY
TRBV6-1	TRBJ2-5	ASLRGPNQETQY
TRBV5-1	TRBJ2-1	ASSWGARDERF
TRBV29-1	TRBJ2-2	SVDTRVAGELF
TRBV11-3	TRBJ1-2	ARSPDREAYDYT
TRBV12-3/TRBV12-4	TRBJ1-3	ASSLRGTGNTIY
TRBV11-2	TRBJ2-1	ASSLQPGQRFHNGQF
TRBV29-1	TRBJ1-2	SVGDRAGYT
TRBV11-2	TRBJ2-5	ANILRPAEQETQY
TRBV6-5	TRBJ1-1	ASSLEQGVGVTETF
TRBV7-8	TRBJ2-7	ASSSRDGAYDQY
TRBV28	TRBJ2-5	ASSPGGHQETQY
TRBV5-1	TRBJ1-1	ASSLTANTGAF
TRBV6-6	TRBJ1-2	ASIPREEQTYGYT
TRBV2	TRBJ2-7	AGQKDSYEQY
TRBV4-1	TRBJ2-7	VSSQEKAGGVYEQY
TRBV25-1	TRBJ1-1	ASSDVKGNTEAF
TRBV2	TRBJ1-1	ASSAGQGLRGAF
TRBV29-1	TRBJ2-2	SVGWGAGELFF
TRBV11-2	TRBJ2-5	VSSPSSGLVGETQY
TRBV4-2	TRBJ1-4	ASSQDSSRANEYEKLF
TRBV7-8	TRBJ2-2	ASSSALAGESGELV
TRBV7-3	TRBJ1-2	ASSPTGTAHGYT
TRBV29-1	TRBJ1-2	SVEEAPSGYGGYT
TRBV29-1	TRBJ2-1	SVSGPSSYNEQF
TRBV11-2	TRBJ2-5	ASSIMGTSGGGETQY
TRBV6-6	TRBJ1-5	ASSRGQGGNQPQH
TRBV4-1	TRBJ2-7	ASNQGTTTGYKQY
TRBV6-5	TRBJ2-3	ASSQTATRHTQY
TRBV5-1	TRBJ1-1	ASSLGNRGLGNTETF
TRBV20-1	TRBJ2-7	SARPFSGKAYELY
TRBV5-1	TRBJ2-3	ASSSPGADTQY
TRBV30	TRBJ2-3	AWNLGLVADTQF
TRBV28	TRBJ2-1	ASSPSGVRVWNEQF
TRBV10-3	TRBJ2-1	AISETGLAGGLGNNEQF
TRBV5-1	TRBJ1-2	ASSLDPSQGAGYGYT
TRBV28	TRBJ2-7	ASSLPGLAGREQY
TRBV7-9	TRBJ1-5	ASSLEPKGGNQSQH